Shown below are 20 T cell receptor beta chains from a single sample sequenced in a study of blood T cells in healthy people across ages. It was with a sample-barcoded 5' primer and a J-beta primer mix that a second PCR of roughly 6 to 12 cycles was run. MiXCR, run by TCRdb on the 5' RACE reads, gives a single entry per CDR3 protein. The sample carries 550,000 to 750,000 distinct CDR3 sequences, 21% recorded once. The sequenced sample was blood. Receptor source: a man between 65 and 80 years old in good health.

The chain has TRBV12-3 or TRBV12-4 and TRBJ1-4; D is ambiguous. The CDR3 is made up of 12 amino acids. V was trimmed by 3 bases and J by 8 bases, leaving 7 bases between them. Here the CDR3 DNA reads TGTGCCAGCAGTTTTAGGCGGGAAAAACTGTTTTTT. Translating gives CASSFRREKLFF.

The J gene is TRBJ2-4, the V gene TRBV5-4; TRBD1 matches at 9 bases. The CDR3 is made up of 16 amino acids. Germline CDR1 is SGHNT and CDR2 is YYREEE (reference sequence). The V gene end was trimmed by 0 bases and the J gene end by 4 bases; junction bases not matched to a gene: 5. CDR3: CASSLGRDRAKNIQYF. The CDR3 bases are TGTGCCAGCAGCTTGGGCCGGGACAGGGCTAAAAACATTCAGTACTTC.

This chain connects TRBV6-1 to TRBJ2-1, with 9 bases fitting TRBD2. From germline, CDR1 is MNHNS and CDR2 SASEGT. Unmatched junction bases numbered 10, after V lost 6 bases and J lost 10 bases. The CDR3 is 14 amino acids. The CDR3 nucleotides are TGTGCCAGCAGAGGAGCGGGAGGACTGTTGGAGCAGTTCTTC. Translating gives CASRGAGGLLEQFF.

Only a few counts were recorded for this clonotype. This chain connects TRBV20-1 to TRBJ2-1; D might be TRBD1 or TRBD2, each matching 7 bases. With 4 bases removed from V and 6 bases from J, the gap between germline ends came to 16 bases. Germline-derived CDR1 and CDR2 are DFQATT and SNEGSKA (reference sequence). The CDR3 spans 14 residues. The CDR3 protein is CSATAGGEGNEQFF. CDR3 nucleotide sequence: TGCAGTGCTACTGCAGGGGGGGAAGGCAATGAGCAGTTCTTC.

The chain is built from TRBV20-1 and TRBJ2-3; TRBD2 agrees at 7 bases. V lost 2 bases and J lost 2; bases outside the gene matches: 7. The CDR3 sequence is 15 residues long. Germline CDR1 and CDR2: DFQATT and SNEGSKA (reference sequence). This CDR3 is CSARRLAGATDTQYF. CDR3 DNA sequence: TGCAGTGCTAGAAGGTTAGCGGGCGCCACAGATACGCAGTATTTT.

This clonotype was found many times. The chain joins TRBV7-2 to TRBJ1-1; D may be TRBD1 (5 bases). The ends were cut back, 1 base at V and 0 bases at J, with 9 bases in the middle. From germline, CDR1 is SGHTA and CDR2 FQGNSA. This CDR3 contains 15 residues. The CDR3 DNA reads as TGTGCCAGCAGCTTAGGAGCAGGGATGAACACTGAAGCTTTCTTT. It specifies CASSLGAGMNTEAFF.

This clonotype was observed a handful of times. The chain joins TRBV20-1 to TRBJ2-7; 12 bases agree with TRBD2. The CDR3 totals 14 residues. Looked up from germline, CDR1 is DFQATT and CDR2 is SNEGSKA (reference sequence). The trim removed 5 bases at V and 4 bases at J, leaving 6 bases unmatched. The CDR3 reads CSALTSGSWYEQYF. The CDR3 DNA reads TGCAGTGCTCTGACTAGCGGGAGTTGGTACGAGCAGTACTTC.

The chain uses TRBV11-2 and TRBJ2-5; weak D call: TRBD1 (6 bases). Trimming took 5 bases from V and 5 from J, leaving 12 bases between them. Per the germline V gene, CDR1 is SGHAT and CDR2 is FQNNGV. The CDR3 is 13 amino acids. In DNA form, the CDR3 reads TGTGCCAGCAGCATACAGGGTCGGGAGACCCAGTACTTC. This sequence encodes CASSIQGRETQYF.

The chain employs TRBV5-5 and TRBJ2-3; 11 nucleotides line up with TRBD1. Germline assignment: CDR1 SGHKS and CDR2 YYEKEE (reference sequence). This CDR3 region has 20 residues. The junction had 18 bases not matched to a gene; V was cut back by 0 bases and J by 6 bases. The CDR3 sequence: CASSLGGRDRGFSSGDTQYF. The CDR3 DNA reads TGTGCCAGCAGCTTGGGGGGCCGGGACAGGGGGTTCTCGTCAGGGGATACGCAGTATTTT.

This clonotype has ten or more counts. The J gene is TRBJ2-7, the V gene TRBV5-6; D gene uncertain. This CDR3 is 13 amino acids long. Germline CDR1 is SGHDT and CDR2 is YYEEEE. V lost 6 bases and J lost 6, with 16 bases in between. CDR3 residues: CASIPPQVFEQYF. The CDR3 region has the DNA TGTGCCAGCATTCCCCCGCAAGTCTTCGAGCAGTACTTC. The whole variable domain, remainder taken from reference TRBV5-6 and TRBJ2-7, is DAGVTQSPTHLIKTRGQQVTLRCSPKSGHDTVSWYQQALGQGPQFIFQYYEEEERQRGNFPDRFSGHQFPNYSSELNVNALLLGDSALYLCASIPPQVFEQYFGPGTRLTVT.

The table lists this clonotype with a few counts. V usage is TRBV20-1 and J usage is TRBJ2-1; 9 bases fit TRBD2. The junction had 5 bases not matched to a gene; V was cut back by 3 bases and J by 2 bases. This CDR3 contains 15 residues. From germline, CDR1 is DFQATT and CDR2 SNEGSKA (reference sequence). DNA of the CDR3: TGCAGTGCTAGCGTCGCGGGAGGGCCCTACAATGAGCAGTTCTTC. As protein: CSASVAGGPYNEQFF.

In this sample, this clonotype turned up a few times. The chain combines TRBV7-9 with TRBJ1-1; TRBD1 might be the D (5 bases). With 0 bases removed from V and 4 bases from J, the gap between germline ends came to 9 bases. The CDR3 is 14 amino acids. Germline V CDR1 and CDR2: SEHNR, FQNEAQ (reference sequence). CDR3 region: CASSLAGQGTEAFF. The CDR3 DNA is TGTGCCAGCAGCTTAGCGGGGCAGGGCACTGAAGCTTTCTTT. Supplemented by reference TRBV7-9 and TRBJ1-1, the full variable domain reads DTGVSQNPRHKITKRGQNVTFRCDPISEHNRLYWYRQTLGQGPEFLTYFQNEAQLEKSRLLSDRFSAERPKGSFSTLEIQRTEQGDSAMYLCASSLAGQGTEAFFGQGTRLTVV.

V and J are TRBV6-6 and TRBJ2-3; D assignment may be TRBD1 or TRBD2 (5 bases each). Trimming left V 2 bases short and J 1 base short, with 13 bases between. This CDR3 has 16 residues. The germline V gene has CDR1 MNHNY and CDR2 SVGAGI (reference sequence). The CDR3 spells CASSYPGRGGTDTQYF. The DNA for the CDR3 is TGTGCCAGCAGTTACCCGGGACGGGGTGGCACAGATACGCAGTATTTT.

The chain uses TRBV29-1 and TRBJ1-2; the match to TRBD1 covers 10 bases. The CDR3 loop spans 15 amino acids. The V and J ends lost 2 bases and 7 bases, in that order; junction bases with no gene match: 10. CDR1 and CDR2 (germline): SQVTM, ANQGSEA. The CDR3 protein is CSVERLGQGIFGYTF. As DNA, the CDR3 is TGCAGCGTTGAAAGGTTGGGACAGGGGATTTTTGGCTACACCTTC.

This clonotype was observed a few times. The J gene is TRBJ1-1, the V gene TRBV12-3 or TRBV12-4; D possibly corresponds to TRBD1 (6 bases). The ends were cut back, 6 bases at V and 6 bases at J, with 14 bases in the middle. CDR3 length: 13 residues. The CDR3 loop reads CASSLTGSPEAFF. The CDR3 nucleotides are TGTGCCAGCAGCCTCACAGGGTCCCCTGAAGCTTTCTTT.

The rearrangement joins TRBV6-4 to TRBJ2-5; no clear D. The DNA end lines up better with TRBJ2-1; the J call may be wrong. The CDR3 is 16 amino acids. Germline V CDR1 and CDR2: MRHNA, SNTAGT. The CDR3 spells CASGCKERPGMNEQFF. As DNA, the CDR3 is TGTGCCAGCGGTTGTAAGGAACGGCCTGGTATGAATGAGCAGTTCTTC.

V gene TRBV6-1 combines with J gene TRBJ1-4; unclear D gene. The CDR3 consists of 14 residues. Germline loops: CDR1 MNHNS, CDR2 SASEGT. V lost 9 bases, J lost 5 bases, and 16 bases lay in between. The CDR3 nucleotides read TGTGCCAGTACCCTGAGGGCGGGGAATGAAAAACTGTTTTTT. It codes for CASTLRAGNEKLFF.

The CDR3 loop is CASSVGQSNYGYTF. For the CDR3, the DNA is TGTGCCAGCAGCGTAGGACAGAGCAACTATGGCTACACCTTC. The chain uses TRBV9 and TRBJ1-2; tentatively, D is TRBD1 (5 bases). Trimming removed 0 bases at V and 2 bases at J, with 8 bases between. Per the germline V gene, CDR1 is SGDLS and CDR2 is YYNGEE. This CDR3 has 14 amino acids.

This clonotype was detected a few times. The rearrangement links TRBV6-6 to TRBJ2-5, with 8 bases matching TRBD1. Judging by the DNA end, TRBJ2-1 fits better; the J call may be wrong. The CDR3 loop spans 14 amino acids. Germline-derived CDR1 and CDR2 are MNHNY and SVGAGI (reference sequence). The DNA for the CDR3 is TGTGCCAGCAGTTATCCCGGGACAGGCAATGAGCAGTTCTTC. Protein product: CASSYPGTGNEQFF.

This clonotype was seen a handful of times. The chain couples TRBV3-1 to TRBJ2-3; 7 nucleotides agree with TRBD2. Germline V gene lookup returns CDR1 LGHDT and CDR2 YNNKEL (reference sequence). V lost 1 base and J lost 3; bases outside the gene matches: 1. This CDR3 has 14 residues. The CDR3 DNA follows: TGTGCCAGCAGCCAAGGGACTAGGACAGATACGCAGTATTTT. Its translation: CASSQGTRTDTQYF.